The clone carrying this TCR beta chain is a singleton in its sample. Its matching antigen is unknown. The sample belongs to a study of tumor and adjacent non-tumor tissue in lung cancer. Study in general: Patients were aged 31 to 76, ten or so men and about 5 women, stage I to III. On average, productive TCRbeta reads reached about 4.17 million per sample. General study findings and limits: In normal lung, the top 100 clones were significantly more dominant than in tumor.

This sample's RNA came from whole unsorted tissue. Distant lung tissue was collected more than 3 cm away from the tumor edge. Donors were chemotherapy-naive, newly diagnosed lung cancer surgical patients in China, August–late 2014. V dropped 5 bases and J dropped 8 bases, with 21 bases sitting between them. The CDR3 is 14 residues long. In germline, CDR1 is DFQATT, CDR2 SNEGSKA (reference sequence). A modified ARM-PCR protocol with three rounds of nested PCR amplified TCRbeta. A single record per CDR3 protein comes from TCRdb applying MiXCR to the multiplex PCR reads. The sample has around 74,000 distinct CDR3 sequences; about two thirds are singletons.

Source material: distant non-tumor lung tissue. This chain links TRBV20-1 with TRBJ1-1; tentative D call: TRBD1 (6 bases). The source is a woman aged 45-60 years with non-small cell lung cancer. The CDR3 nucleotides are TGCAGTGCTGAACAGGGCGTATTCTCCATCGAAGCTTTCTTT. Its translation is CSAEQGVFSIEAFF.